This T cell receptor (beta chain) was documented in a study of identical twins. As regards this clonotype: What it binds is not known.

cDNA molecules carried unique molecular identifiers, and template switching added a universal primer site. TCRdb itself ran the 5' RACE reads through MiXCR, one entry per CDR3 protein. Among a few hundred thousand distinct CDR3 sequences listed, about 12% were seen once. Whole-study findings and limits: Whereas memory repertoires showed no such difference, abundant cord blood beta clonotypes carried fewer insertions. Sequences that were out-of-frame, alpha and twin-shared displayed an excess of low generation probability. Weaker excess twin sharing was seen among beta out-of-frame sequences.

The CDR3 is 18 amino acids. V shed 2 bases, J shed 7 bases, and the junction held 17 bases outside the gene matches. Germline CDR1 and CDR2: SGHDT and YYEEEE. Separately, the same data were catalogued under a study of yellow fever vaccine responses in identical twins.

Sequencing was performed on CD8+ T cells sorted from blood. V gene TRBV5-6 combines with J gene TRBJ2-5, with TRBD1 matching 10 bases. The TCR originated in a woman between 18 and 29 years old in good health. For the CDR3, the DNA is TGTGCCAGCAGCTTTGTGAACGCGGGACAGGGGATCGCAGGGACCCAGTACTTC. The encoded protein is CASSFVNAGQGIAGTQYF.